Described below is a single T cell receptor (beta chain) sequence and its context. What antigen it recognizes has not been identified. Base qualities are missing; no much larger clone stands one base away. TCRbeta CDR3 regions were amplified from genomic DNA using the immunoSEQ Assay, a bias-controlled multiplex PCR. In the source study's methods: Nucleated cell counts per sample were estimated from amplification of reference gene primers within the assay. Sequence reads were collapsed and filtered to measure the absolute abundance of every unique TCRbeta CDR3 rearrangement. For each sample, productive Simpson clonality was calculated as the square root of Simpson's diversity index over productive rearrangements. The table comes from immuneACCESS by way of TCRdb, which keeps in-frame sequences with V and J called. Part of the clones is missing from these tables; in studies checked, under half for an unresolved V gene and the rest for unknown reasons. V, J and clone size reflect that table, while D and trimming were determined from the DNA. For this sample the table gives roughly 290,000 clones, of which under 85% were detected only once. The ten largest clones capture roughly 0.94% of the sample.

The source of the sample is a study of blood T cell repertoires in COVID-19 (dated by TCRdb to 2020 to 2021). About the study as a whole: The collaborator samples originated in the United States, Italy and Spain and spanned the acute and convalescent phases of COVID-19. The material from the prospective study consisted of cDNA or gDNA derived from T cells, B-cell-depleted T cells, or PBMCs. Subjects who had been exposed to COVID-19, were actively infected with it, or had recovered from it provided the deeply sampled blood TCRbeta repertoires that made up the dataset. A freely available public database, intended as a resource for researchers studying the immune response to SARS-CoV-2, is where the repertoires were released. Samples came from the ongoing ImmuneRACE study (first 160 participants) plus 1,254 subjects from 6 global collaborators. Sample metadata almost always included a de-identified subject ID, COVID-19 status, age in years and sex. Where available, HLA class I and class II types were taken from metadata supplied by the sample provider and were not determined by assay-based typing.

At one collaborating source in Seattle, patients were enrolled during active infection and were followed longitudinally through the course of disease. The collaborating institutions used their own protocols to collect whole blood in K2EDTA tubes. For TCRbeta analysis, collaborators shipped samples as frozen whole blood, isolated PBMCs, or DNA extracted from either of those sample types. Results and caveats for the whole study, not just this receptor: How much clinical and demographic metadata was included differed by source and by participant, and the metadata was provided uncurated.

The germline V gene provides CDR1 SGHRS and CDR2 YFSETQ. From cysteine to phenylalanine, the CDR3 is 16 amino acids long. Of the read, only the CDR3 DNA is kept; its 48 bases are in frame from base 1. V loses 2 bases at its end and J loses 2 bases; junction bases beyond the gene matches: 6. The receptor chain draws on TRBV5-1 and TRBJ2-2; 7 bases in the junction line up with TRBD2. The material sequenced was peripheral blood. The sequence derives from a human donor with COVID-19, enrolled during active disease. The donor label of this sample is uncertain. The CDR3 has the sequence CASSFSLADNTGELFF. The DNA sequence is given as TGCGCCAGCAGCTTCAGTCTAGCGGATAACACCGGGGAGCTGTTTTTT.